Listed below are T cell receptor beta chains from one sample, sequenced in a study of neurological immune-mediated disorders. One entry per CDR3 protein, called by TCRdb with MiXCR from the 5' RACE reads. The table includes approximately 82,000 distinct CDR3 sequences, around 2.6% detected once. The sequenced sample was PBMCs. The source is a woman under 40 with multiple sclerosis. CDR3s include the opening cysteine and the closing phenylalanine or tryptophan. The order of the fields is D gene, clone size, V gene, J gene, CDR3 protein, CDR3 DNA. The D gene is left open where the match is weak. Part of the rows lack a size; the others show once, few, many or a class for expanded clones.

d_gene: -
abundance: many
v_gene: TRBV29-1
j_gene: TRBJ2-3
CDR3aa: CSVLGIGDTQYF
CDR3nt: TGCAGCGTTCTGGGGATCGGGGATACGCAGTATTTT

d_gene: -
abundance: few
v_gene: TRBV20-1
j_gene: TRBJ2-4
CDR3aa: CSARTGSKNIQYF
CDR3nt: TGCAGTGCTAGAACAGGGTCAAAAAACATTCAGTACTTC

d_gene: -
abundance: many
v_gene: TRBV6-1
j_gene: TRBJ1-6
CDR3aa: CASSETVEGNSPLHF
CDR3nt: TGTGCCAGCAGTGAAACCGTGGAGGGTAATTCACCCCTCCACTTT

d_gene: -
abundance: many
v_gene: TRBV11-3
j_gene: TRBJ2-5
CDR3aa: CASSLLTGTIIETQYF
CDR3nt: TGTGCCAGCAGCCTCTTAACAGGGACGATTATAGAGACCCAGTACTTC

d_gene: TRBD1
abundance: many
v_gene: TRBV7-2
j_gene: TRBJ2-5
CDR3aa: CASRPPGQGAGTQYF
CDR3nt: TGTGCCAGCAGACCCCCGGGACAGGGGGCTGGGACCCAGTACTTC

d_gene: -
abundance: many
v_gene: TRBV12-3/TRBV12-4
j_gene: TRBJ2-6
CDR3aa: CASSLAGSGANVLTF
CDR3nt: TGTGCCAGCAGTTTAGCGGGTTCTGGGGCCAACGTCCTGACTTTC

d_gene: TRBD2
abundance: many
v_gene: TRBV29-1
j_gene: TRBJ2-7
CDR3aa: CSVDAGGKDEQYF
CDR3nt: TGCAGCGTTGACGCGGGAGGGAAGGACGAGCAGTACTTC

d_gene: -
abundance: many
v_gene: TRBV7-9
j_gene: TRBJ1-2
CDR3aa: CASSLVGSGYTF
CDR3nt: TGTGCCAGCAGCTTAGTAGGGTCTGGCTACACCTTC

d_gene: -
abundance: many
v_gene: TRBV20-1
j_gene: TRBJ2-2
CDR3aa: CSATAFGAGELFF
CDR3nt: TGCAGTGCGACCGCTTTTGGGGCCGGGGAGCTGTTTTTT

d_gene: -
abundance: many
v_gene: TRBV20-1
j_gene: TRBJ2-3
CDR3aa: CSARVQRGTDTQYF
CDR3nt: TGCAGTGCTAGAGTTCAGAGGGGAACAGATACGCAGTATTTT

d_gene: TRBD2
abundance: many
v_gene: TRBV5-1
j_gene: TRBJ2-3
CDR3aa: CASSGRETDTQYF
CDR3nt: TGCGCCAGCAGCGGGCGGGAGACAGATACGCAGTATTTT

d_gene: -
abundance: many
v_gene: TRBV9
j_gene: TRBJ2-5
CDR3aa: CASSVAPQYF
CDR3nt: TGTGCCAGCAGCGTAGCTCCACAGTACTTC

d_gene: -
abundance: many
v_gene: TRBV7-2
j_gene: TRBJ2-5
CDR3aa: CASSLRQNVQETQYF
CDR3nt: TGTGCCAGCAGCCTAAGACAGAACGTACAAGAGACCCAGTACTTC

d_gene: -
abundance: many
v_gene: TRBV5-1
j_gene: TRBJ1-2
CDR3aa: CASSLTGFGVKENYGYTF
CDR3nt: TGCGCCAGCAGCTTGACGGGGTTTGGAGTGAAGGAAAACTATGGCTACACCTTC

d_gene: TRBD2
abundance: many
v_gene: TRBV5-1
j_gene: TRBJ2-1
CDR3aa: CASSLTSGGGNEQFF
CDR3nt: TGCGCCAGCAGCTTAACTAGCGGAGGTGGGAATGAGCAGTTCTTC

d_gene: -
abundance: many
v_gene: TRBV7-9
j_gene: TRBJ2-1
CDR3aa: CASSRTGLDEQFF
CDR3nt: TGTGCCAGCTCCCGGACCGGCCTCGATGAGCAGTTCTTC

d_gene: TRBD2
abundance: many
v_gene: TRBV12-3/TRBV12-4
j_gene: TRBJ2-1
CDR3aa: CASSSRARGRLNEQFF
CDR3nt: TGTGCCAGCAGTTCCCGTGCTCGCGGGAGGTTGAATGAGCAGTTCTTC

d_gene: -
abundance: many
v_gene: TRBV6-6
j_gene: TRBJ1-4
CDR3aa: CASTSRGRGEKLFF
CDR3nt: TGTGCCAGCACCTCTAGGGGGAGAGGGGAAAAACTGTTTTTT

d_gene: -
abundance: many
v_gene: TRBV5-1
j_gene: TRBJ2-3
CDR3aa: CASSLDGFTDTQYF
CDR3nt: TGCGCCAGCAGCCTGGACGGATTCACAGATACGCAGTATTTT

d_gene: TRBD2
abundance: many
v_gene: TRBV5-5
j_gene: TRBJ2-5
CDR3aa: CASSFGLAGSGETQYF
CDR3nt: TGTGCCAGCAGCTTCGGACTAGCGGGAAGTGGAGAGACCCAGTACTTC

d_gene: TRBD1
abundance: many
v_gene: TRBV5-6
j_gene: TRBJ2-7
CDR3aa: CASSRQGYEQYF
CDR3nt: TGTGCCAGCTCCAGACAGGGCTACGAGCAGTACTTC

d_gene: -
abundance: -
v_gene: TRBV28
j_gene: TRBJ2-3
CDR3aa: CASSPQGGREYYF
CDR3nt: TGTGCCAGCAGTCCCCAGGGGGGGCGGGAGTATTATTTT

d_gene: TRBD2
abundance: many
v_gene: TRBV20-1
j_gene: TRBJ2-3
CDR3aa: CSARDPSGRTDTQYF
CDR3nt: TGCAGTGCTAGAGATCCCAGCGGGAGGACAGATACGCAGTATTTT

d_gene: -
abundance: many
v_gene: TRBV6-1
j_gene: TRBJ1-5
CDR3aa: CASSSKFTGNQPQHF
CDR3nt: TGTGCCAGCAGTTCGAAGTTTACCGGGAATCAGCCCCAGCATTTT

d_gene: -
abundance: many
v_gene: TRBV20-1
j_gene: TRBJ1-1
CDR3aa: CSAARLTLEAFF
CDR3nt: TGCAGTGCCGCAAGACTGACTCTGGAAGCTTTCTTT

d_gene: -
abundance: many
v_gene: TRBV14
j_gene: TRBJ2-7
CDR3aa: CASSQGGHEQYF
CDR3nt: TGTGCCAGCAGTCAGGGAGGACACGAGCAGTACTTC

d_gene: -
abundance: many
v_gene: TRBV7-8
j_gene: TRBJ2-2
CDR3aa: CASTTGGELFF
CDR3nt: TGTGCCAGCACCACTGGCGGGGAGCTGTTTTTT

d_gene: TRBD2
abundance: many
v_gene: TRBV5-1
j_gene: TRBJ2-1
CDR3aa: CASSLRGVSSNEQFF
CDR3nt: TGCGCCAGCAGCTTGCGGGGGGTTTCGTCGAATGAGCAGTTCTTC

d_gene: -
abundance: many
v_gene: TRBV20-1
j_gene: TRBJ2-7
CDR3aa: CSARGPQGPYEQYF
CDR3nt: TGCAGTGCTAGAGGACCCCAGGGTCCCTACGAGCAGTACTTC

d_gene: TRBD1
abundance: many
v_gene: TRBV7-9
j_gene: TRBJ1-4
CDR3aa: CASSPGQLNEKLFF
CDR3nt: TGTGCCAGCAGCCCGGGACAGCTAAATGAAAAACTGTTTTTT

d_gene: -
abundance: many
v_gene: TRBV18
j_gene: TRBJ2-5
CDR3aa: CASSRGAETQYF
CDR3nt: TGTGCCAGCTCACGAGGGGCAGAGACCCAGTACTTC

d_gene: TRBD1
abundance: many
v_gene: TRBV18
j_gene: TRBJ1-4
CDR3aa: CASSPPSGTGVNEKLFF
CDR3nt: TGTGCCAGCTCACCACCCTCCGGGACAGGGGTTAATGAAAAACTGTTTTTT

d_gene: TRBD1
abundance: many
v_gene: TRBV15
j_gene: TRBJ1-2
CDR3aa: CATSRSQGMPANYGYTF
CDR3nt: TGTGCCACCAGCCGATCACAGGGGATGCCAGCTAACTATGGCTACACCTTC

d_gene: -
abundance: many
v_gene: TRBV20-1
j_gene: TRBJ2-7
CDR3aa: CSAMKGTLRYEQYF
CDR3nt: TGCAGTGCCATGAAAGGGACTTTAAGATACGAGCAGTACTTC

d_gene: -
abundance: many
v_gene: TRBV11-2
j_gene: TRBJ2-7
CDR3aa: CASSAQGGNYEQYF
CDR3nt: TGTGCCAGCAGCGCACAGGGAGGGAACTACGAGCAGTACTTC

d_gene: TRBD2
abundance: many
v_gene: TRBV28
j_gene: TRBJ2-5
CDR3aa: CASAQSGGLETQYF
CDR3nt: TGTGCCAGCGCCCAGAGCGGGGGGCTAGAGACCCAGTACTTC

d_gene: TRBD1
abundance: many
v_gene: TRBV27
j_gene: TRBJ1-1
CDR3aa: CASRQGDLFTEAFF
CDR3nt: TGTGCCAGCAGACAGGGGGATCTTTTCACTGAAGCTTTCTTT

d_gene: TRBD2
abundance: many
v_gene: TRBV2
j_gene: TRBJ2-1
CDR3aa: CASSTTSVSSYNEQFF
CDR3nt: TGTGCCAGCAGTACTACTAGCGTTAGCTCCTACAATGAGCAGTTCTTC

d_gene: -
abundance: many
v_gene: TRBV5-1
j_gene: TRBJ2-2
CDR3aa: CASSSSIGIAGELFF
CDR3nt: TGCGCCAGCAGCTCAAGTATTGGGATTGCCGGGGAGCTGTTTTTT

d_gene: TRBD1
abundance: many
v_gene: TRBV5-8
j_gene: TRBJ1-2
CDR3aa: CASSRGQGSRGYTF
CDR3nt: TGTGCCAGCAGCCGAGGACAGGGGAGTCGCGGCTACACCTTC

d_gene: -
abundance: -
v_gene: TRBV11-2
j_gene: TRBJ1-1
CDR3aa: CDSRRGRTEAFF
CDR3nt: TGTGACAGCCGAAGAGGGAGGACTGAAGCTTTCTTT

d_gene: TRBD2
abundance: many
v_gene: TRBV6-6
j_gene: TRBJ2-7
CDR3aa: CASSYGRAGEYEQYF
CDR3nt: TGTGCCAGCAGTTACGGTCGGGCGGGAGAATACGAGCAGTACTTC

d_gene: -
abundance: many
v_gene: TRBV5-1
j_gene: TRBJ2-1
CDR3aa: CASSLDSRERDEQFF
CDR3nt: TGCGCCAGCAGCTTGGATTCTCGGGAGCGGGATGAGCAGTTCTTC

d_gene: -
abundance: many
v_gene: TRBV6-2/TRBV6-3
j_gene: TRBJ2-5
CDR3aa: CASSSERELETQYF
CDR3nt: TGTGCCAGCAGCTCCGAACGGGAGCTAGAGACCCAGTACTTC

d_gene: TRBD2
abundance: many
v_gene: TRBV4-3
j_gene: TRBJ2-3
CDR3aa: CASSPLAGGLTDTQYF
CDR3nt: TGCGCCAGCAGCCCTTTAGCGGGAGGGCTCACAGATACGCAGTATTTT

d_gene: -
abundance: many
v_gene: TRBV7-6
j_gene: TRBJ2-7
CDR3aa: CASSLASDYEQYF
CDR3nt: TGTGCCAGCAGCTTAGCCAGCGACTACGAGCAGTACTTC

d_gene: TRBD2
abundance: many
v_gene: TRBV7-9
j_gene: TRBJ2-3
CDR3aa: CASSQRTSGTSDTQYF
CDR3nt: TGTGCCAGCAGCCAGAGGACTAGCGGGACTTCAGATACGCAGTATTTT

d_gene: TRBD2
abundance: many
v_gene: TRBV2
j_gene: TRBJ2-1
CDR3aa: CASRRLAGGSYNEQFF
CDR3nt: TGTGCCAGCAGGAGACTAGCGGGAGGTTCCTACAATGAGCAGTTCTTC

d_gene: TRBD2
abundance: many
v_gene: TRBV12-3/TRBV12-4
j_gene: TRBJ2-5
CDR3aa: CASSFLGGKTQYF
CDR3nt: TGTGCCAGCAGTTTCTTGGGGGGGAAGACCCAGTACTTC

d_gene: TRBD2
abundance: few
v_gene: TRBV29-1
j_gene: TRBJ2-7
CDR3aa: CSVVGLAVGEQYF
CDR3nt: TGCAGCGTTGTGGGACTAGCGGTGGGAGAGCAGTACTTC

d_gene: -
abundance: many
v_gene: TRBV12-3/TRBV12-4
j_gene: TRBJ2-3
CDR3aa: CASSLGSSNTQYF
CDR3nt: TGTGCCAGCAGTTTGGGCTCGTCAAATACGCAGTATTTT

d_gene: -
abundance: many
v_gene: TRBV10-3
j_gene: TRBJ2-1
CDR3aa: CAISAPLNYNEQFF
CDR3nt: TGTGCCATCAGTGCCCCCCTGAACTACAATGAGCAGTTCTTC

d_gene: -
abundance: many
v_gene: TRBV6-6
j_gene: TRBJ2-2
CDR3aa: CASSYSTVGYFWTGELFF
CDR3nt: TGTGCCAGCAGTTACTCGACTGTCGGATACTTTTGGACCGGGGAGCTGTTTTTT

d_gene: TRBD2
abundance: many
v_gene: TRBV5-1
j_gene: TRBJ2-7
CDR3aa: CASSLVAGEGAYEQYF
CDR3nt: TGCGCCAGCAGCTTGGTAGCGGGAGAGGGAGCCTACGAGCAGTACTTC

d_gene: -
abundance: many
v_gene: TRBV5-1
j_gene: TRBJ1-1
CDR3aa: CASSPMGGTNTEAFF
CDR3nt: TGCGCCAGCAGCCCGATGGGGGGGACTAACACTGAAGCTTTCTTT

d_gene: -
abundance: many
v_gene: TRBV20-1
j_gene: TRBJ2-7
CDR3aa: CSAKAITATYEQYF
CDR3nt: TGCAGTGCTAAAGCGATAACGGCAACCTACGAGCAGTACTTC

d_gene: -
abundance: many
v_gene: TRBV9
j_gene: TRBJ2-5
CDR3aa: CASSGGDRAETQYF
CDR3nt: TGTGCCAGCAGCGGGGGGGACCGCGCGGAGACCCAGTACTTC

d_gene: TRBD1
abundance: many
v_gene: TRBV6-1
j_gene: TRBJ2-5
CDR3aa: CASSGGQARFGETQYF
CDR3nt: TGTGCCAGCAGTGGGGGACAGGCACGTTTCGGGGAGACCCAGTACTTC

d_gene: -
abundance: many
v_gene: TRBV25-1
j_gene: TRBJ2-7
CDR3aa: CASSDRFGLLSYEQYF
CDR3nt: TGTGCCAGCAGTGATAGGTTTGGGCTCCTTTCCTACGAGCAGTACTTC